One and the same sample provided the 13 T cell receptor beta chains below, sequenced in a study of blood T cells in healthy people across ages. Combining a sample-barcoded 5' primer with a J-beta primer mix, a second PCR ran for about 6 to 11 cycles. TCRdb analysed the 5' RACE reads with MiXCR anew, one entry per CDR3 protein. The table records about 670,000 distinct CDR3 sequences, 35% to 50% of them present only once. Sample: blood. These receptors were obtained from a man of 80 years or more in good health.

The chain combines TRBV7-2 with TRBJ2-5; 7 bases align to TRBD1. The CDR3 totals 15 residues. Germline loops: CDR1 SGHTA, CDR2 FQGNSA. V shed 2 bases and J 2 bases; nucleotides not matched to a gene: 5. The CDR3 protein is CASSLSQGSQETQYF. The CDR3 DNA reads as TGTGCCAGCAGCTTATCACAGGGGTCACAAGAGACCCAGTACTTC.

The CDR3 region has the DNA TGCAGTGCCAGAATAAACAGGTACAATGAGCAGTTCTTC. Translated, it gives CSARINRYNEQFF. The gene calls are TRBV20-1 and TRBJ2-1; D possibly corresponds to TRBD1 (5 bases). The CDR3 is made up of 13 amino acids. The V end lost 6 bases, the J end lost 4 bases, and 13 bases lay between the germline ends. The germline V gene encodes CDR1 DFQATT and CDR2 SNEGSKA (reference sequence).

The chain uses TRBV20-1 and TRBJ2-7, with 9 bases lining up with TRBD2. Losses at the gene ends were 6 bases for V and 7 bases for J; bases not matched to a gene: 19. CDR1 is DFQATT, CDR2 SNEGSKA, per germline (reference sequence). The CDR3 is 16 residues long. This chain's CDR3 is CSARVFSGGSYNEQYF. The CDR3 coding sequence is TGCAGTGCCCGAGTATTTAGCGGGGGATCCTACAATGAGCAGTACTTC.

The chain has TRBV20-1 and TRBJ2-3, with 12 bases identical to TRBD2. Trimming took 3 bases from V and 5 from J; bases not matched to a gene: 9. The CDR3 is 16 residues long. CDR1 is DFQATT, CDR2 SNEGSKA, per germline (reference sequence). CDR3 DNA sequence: TGCAGTGCTAGCCTCCCTAGCGGGGGGGACAAAGATACGCAGTATTTT. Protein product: CSASLPSGGDKDTQYF.

The CDR3 here is CASSTEKGLLTDTQYF. Here the CDR3 DNA reads TGTGCCAGCAGCACCGAGAAGGGGCTACTCACAGATACGCAGTATTTT. This chain uses TRBV21-1 with TRBJ2-3; the DNA was not used to check the table's D call, TRBD1. TRBV21-1 counts as a pseudogene. CDR3 length equals 16 residues.

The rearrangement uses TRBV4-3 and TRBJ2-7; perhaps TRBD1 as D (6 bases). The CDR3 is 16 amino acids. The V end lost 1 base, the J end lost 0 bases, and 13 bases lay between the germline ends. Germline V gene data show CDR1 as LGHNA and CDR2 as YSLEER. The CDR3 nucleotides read TGCGCCAGCAGCCAAGGCCCAGGGGCTCGCTCCTACGAGCAGTACTTC. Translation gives CASSQGPGARSYEQYF.

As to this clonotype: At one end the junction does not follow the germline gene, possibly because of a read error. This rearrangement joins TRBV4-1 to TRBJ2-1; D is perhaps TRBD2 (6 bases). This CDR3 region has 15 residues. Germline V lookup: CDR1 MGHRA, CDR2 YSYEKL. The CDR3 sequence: CASNQEGLAYNEQFF. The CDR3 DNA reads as TGCGCCAGCAACCAAGAAGGCCTAGCGTACAATGAGCAGTTCTTC.

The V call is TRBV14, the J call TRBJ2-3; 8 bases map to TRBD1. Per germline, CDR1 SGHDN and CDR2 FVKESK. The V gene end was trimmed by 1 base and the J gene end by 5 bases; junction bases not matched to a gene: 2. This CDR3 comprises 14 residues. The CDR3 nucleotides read TGTGCCAGCAGCCAAGCAGGGGGCGGAGATACGCAGTATTTT. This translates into CASSQAGGGDTQYF.

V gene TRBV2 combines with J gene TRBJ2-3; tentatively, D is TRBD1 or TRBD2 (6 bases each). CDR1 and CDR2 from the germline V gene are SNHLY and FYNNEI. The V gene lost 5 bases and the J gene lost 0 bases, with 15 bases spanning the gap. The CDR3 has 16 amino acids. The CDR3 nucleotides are TGTGCCAGCAGTCCCCGGGGGCCAACTAGCACAGATACGCAGTATTTT. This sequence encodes CASSPRGPTSTDTQYF.

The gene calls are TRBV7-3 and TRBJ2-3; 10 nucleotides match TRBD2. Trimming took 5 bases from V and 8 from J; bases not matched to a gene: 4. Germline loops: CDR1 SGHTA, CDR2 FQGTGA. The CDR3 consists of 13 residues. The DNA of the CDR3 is TGTGCCAGCAGCGTCAGCGGGAGGGGTACGCAGTATTTT. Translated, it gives CASSVSGRGTQYF.

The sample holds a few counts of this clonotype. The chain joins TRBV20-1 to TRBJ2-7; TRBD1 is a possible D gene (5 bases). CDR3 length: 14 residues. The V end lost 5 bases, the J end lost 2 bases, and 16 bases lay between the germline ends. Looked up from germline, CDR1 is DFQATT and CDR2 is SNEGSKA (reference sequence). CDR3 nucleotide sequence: TGCAGTGCTCGAACAACAGGAGCCACCTACGAGCAGTACTTC. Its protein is CSARTTGATYEQYF.

The CDR3 sequence: CASSPANLEGPSSGRSYWRNEQFF. CDR3 sequence (DNA): TGCGCCAGCAGCCCCGCGAACCTTGAGGGGCCTTCTAGCGGGAGGTCATACTGGAGGAATGAGCAGTTCTTC. The J gene is TRBJ2-1, the V gene TRBV4-1, with 11 bases lining up with TRBD2. Germline CDR1 is MGHRA and CDR2 is YSYEKL. This CDR3 is built from 24 residues. The V gene end was trimmed by 4 bases and the J gene end by 7 bases; junction bases not matched to a gene: 33.

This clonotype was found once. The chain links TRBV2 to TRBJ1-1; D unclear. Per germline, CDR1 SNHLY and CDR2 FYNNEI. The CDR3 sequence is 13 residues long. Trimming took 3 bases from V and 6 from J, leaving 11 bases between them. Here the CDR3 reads CASSEVRSAEAFF. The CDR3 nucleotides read TGTGCCAGCAGTGAGGTTAGGAGCGCTGAAGCTTTCTTT.